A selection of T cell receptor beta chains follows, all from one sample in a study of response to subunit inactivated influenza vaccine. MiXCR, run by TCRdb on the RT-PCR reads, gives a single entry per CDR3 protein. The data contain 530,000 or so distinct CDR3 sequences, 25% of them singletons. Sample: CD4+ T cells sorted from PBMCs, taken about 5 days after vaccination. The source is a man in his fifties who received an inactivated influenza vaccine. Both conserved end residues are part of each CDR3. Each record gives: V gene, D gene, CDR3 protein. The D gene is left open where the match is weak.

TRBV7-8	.	CASSLRGAQNTGELFF
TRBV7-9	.	CASSLGPGMEETQYF
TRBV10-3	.	CATAPGLSYEQYF
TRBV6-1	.	CASNPGEGAVNEQFF
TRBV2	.	CASSENRRETQYF
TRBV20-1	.	CSAPAGNTIYF
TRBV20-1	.	CSARGRFSGANVLTF
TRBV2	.	CASSEARYGNEQFF
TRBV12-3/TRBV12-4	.	CASRTDRKYQPQHF
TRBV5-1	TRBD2	CASSLGASSGRWNTDTQYF
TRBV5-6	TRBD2	CASNGRASGKNIQYF
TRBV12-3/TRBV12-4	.	CASTLEETQYF
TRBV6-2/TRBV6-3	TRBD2	CASSSIQSGGTRETQYF
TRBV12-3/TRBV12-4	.	CASSLDLGPQHF
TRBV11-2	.	CASSETAYGYTF
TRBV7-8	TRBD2	CASSTGLAGGPGNEQFF
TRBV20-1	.	CSARVGGALSYEQYF
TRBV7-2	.	CASRPRLSGSYEQYF
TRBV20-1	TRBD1	CSAHPGTGDPYEQYF
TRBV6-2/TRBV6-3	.	CAIVTDTGNTIYF
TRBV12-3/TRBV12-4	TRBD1	CASRYGTANSPLHF
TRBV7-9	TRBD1	CASSSGTAFYYEQYF
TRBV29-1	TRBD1	CSVRTGQGTYEQYF
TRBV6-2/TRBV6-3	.	CASSRPQGRPYNEQFF
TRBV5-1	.	CASSPVVGNYGYTF
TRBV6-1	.	CALGGPTDTQYF
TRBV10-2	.	CASSKAGRGYEQYF
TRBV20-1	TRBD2	CSARVFRLAGLEQFF
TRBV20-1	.	CSARDLGLSFGTDTQYF
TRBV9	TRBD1	CASSVAGTEDNEQFF
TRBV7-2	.	CASTIDSNQPQHF
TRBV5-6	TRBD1	CASSDRVSYEQYF
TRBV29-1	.	CSVESGAAYNEQFF
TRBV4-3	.	CASSRVETQYF
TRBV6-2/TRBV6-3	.	CASSPSQGIILYNEQFF
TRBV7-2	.	CASSLDGTGKQPQHF
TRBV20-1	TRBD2	CSAGTSGSLTDTQYF
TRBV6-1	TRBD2	CASSTGLAGGRDTQYF
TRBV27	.	CASSRKGLADRYNEQFF
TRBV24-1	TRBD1	CATSDPGTGGRFWRADTQYF